These 3 T cell receptor beta chains were all obtained from the same sample, sequenced in a study of vaccination and CD4 T cells after COVID-19. Sequenced with the Oncomine TCR Beta short-read assay was DNA taken from cultured CD4+ T cells. Each CDR3 protein is one row after TCRdb ran MiXCR on the PCR reads. This table holds about 6,300 distinct CDR3 sequences, under 70% found once. Treatment defined: roughly ten-day PBMC culture with coronavirus spike peptide pools or control peptides (ViraFEST assay). No antigen has been identified for these receptors. The material sequenced was CD4+ T cells from blood, cultured in vitro. Every receptor here comes from a human donor who had recovered from COVID-19.

This clonotype has just a few counts. This rearrangement joins TRBV7-6 to TRBJ2-5; the D gene is possibly TRBD2 (5 bases). V was clipped by 2 bases and J by 2 bases, with 15 bases between them. This CDR3 region has 16 residues. Germline loops: CDR1 SGHVS, CDR2 FNYEAQ. The CDR3 DNA is TGTGCCAGCAGCTTATTAAACAGCAGGACTCAAGAGACCCAGTACTTC. Protein: CASSLLNSRTQETQYF.

The DNA for the CDR3 is TGTGCCAGCAGTTCCGGGACAGGGAACTACTATGGCTACACCTTC. This encodes CASSSGTGNYYGYTF. The chain couples TRBV5-4 to TRBJ1-2; 9 bases map to TRBD1. Trimming removed 5 bases from V and 3 bases from J; junction bases left unmatched: 8. CDR1 is SGHNT and CDR2 is YYREEE in the germline V gene (reference sequence). The CDR3 covers 15 residues.

This chain links TRBV7-2 with TRBJ2-1, with TRBD2 matching 7 bases. The length of the CDR3 is 14 residues. CDR1 SGHTA and CDR2 FQGNSA come from the germline V gene. After removal of 4 bases from V and 2 bases from J, the junction contained 2 bases not matched to a gene. This CDR3 reads CASSSTSPYNEQFF. The CDR3 nucleotides read TGTGCCAGCAGCTCGACTAGCCCCTACAATGAGCAGTTCTTC.